This is a list of T cell receptor beta chains from one sample in a study of blood T cell repertoires in COVID-19. Using immunoSEQ multiplex PCR, the repertoire was profiled, and TCRdb retains in-frame clones only, with some absent. The sample yields over 150,000 clones, more than 60% seen once. The sequenced material came from peripheral blood. All receptors derive from a man aged 55 to 69 with acute or convalescent COVID-19. Each CDR3 is given with its conserved first and last residue. The D gene is left open where the match is weak.

TRBD1,TRBV11-2,CASSPGTGSYEQYF
TRBD1,TRBV10-1,CASSPTGDKNIQYF
TRBD1,TRBV6-6,CASSRDRGVYGANVLTF
TRBD1,TRBV27,CASRPGTAYSNQPQHF
TRBD1,TRBV5-5,CASSRLDRDPEAFF
TRBD1,TRBV30,CAWRAGGTNEKLFF
NA,TRBV30,CAWSVGLGQPQHF
NA,TRBV4-3,CASSLELRRPNEKLFF
NA,TRBV7-2,CASSPFGSDTQYF
NA,TRBV5-5,CASSSGGNYGYTF
TRBD1,TRBV5-1,CASSFSFGAGGSAPLHF
NA,TRBV7-6,CASSLQENNEQFF
TRBD1,TRBV2,CASREDTGGGTEAFF
TRBD2,TRBV9,CASSGLAEETQYF
TRBD1,TRBV7-3,CASSPQTGGRETQYF
TRBD1,TRBV4-2,CASSQSRGQGIGELFF
NA,TRBV13,CASSLEGVPNTEAFF
NA,TRBV6-5,CASSYGTLNYNEQFF
TRBD2,TRBV6-5,CASRLAGGTYNEQFF
TRBD2,TRBV10-3,CAISDASGGTYEQYF
TRBD1,TRBV6-1,CASSEEVGGGGYGYTF
NA,TRBV10-3,CAISTDRNTEAFF
TRBD2,TRBV29-1,CSVTLAGDHYEQYF
NA,TRBV30,CAWSRGYNTGELFF
TRBD1,TRBV5-6,CASSRTGWGTEAFF
TRBD1,TRBV7-3,CASSLDRGQPQHF
NA,TRBV6-5,CASSQGGQVGELFF
NA,TRBV6-1,CASSEGAGTYEQYF
TRBD2,TRBV7-3,CASSLSGGGYNEQFF
NA,TRBV18,CASSPRGSYEQYF
TRBD1,TRBV14,CASSPGTVPQETQYF
NA,TRBV28,CASSFSYSYNSPLHF
NA,TRBV19,CASSIQLAKNIQYF
NA,TRBV15,CATSRDRANYGYTF
TRBD1,TRBV11-2,CASSFPSGQGPDTQYF
NA,TRBV19,CASSIDGIQGTGELFF
TRBD1,TRBV6-5,CASTATGMKNGYTF
NA,TRBV4-3,CASSQDIGRGRSEKLFF
TRBD1,TRBV7-2,CASSYRDRGPGGYTF
NA,TRBV5-5,CASTLATGKGNIEQYF
NA,TRBV19,CASSVSGPRATQYF
NA,TRBV30,CAWRPMGGETQYF
NA,TRBV5-4,CASSWAAGAPGEQFF
NA,TRBV28,CASRAADRSYEQYF
NA,TRBV5-4,CASSTGPISSYNEQFF
TRBD1,TRBV13,CASSTPGQGGSSPLHF
NA,TRBV6-6,CASSSRGATNEKLFF
NA,TRBV9,CASSDRDTFNVLTF
TRBD1,TRBV12-3/TRBV12-4,CASSEGQYNEQFF
TRBD1,TRBV5-1,CASSTTGGEQYF
TRBD1,TRBV5-8,CASSQGPGQGYNEQFF
TRBD2,TRBV6-5,CASSPRGAGQETQYF